This TCR beta chain was found in a study of blood T cell repertoires in COVID-19. Study-wide background: Material from acute and convalescent COVID-19 was sourced from the United States, Italy and Spain. PBMCs, B-cell-depleted T cells, or T cells were the source of the cDNA or gDNA that made up the material.

The study assigned cohorts using participant-reported clinical history. Sequenced by immunoSEQ multiplex PCR; TCRdb stores in-frame clones only, minus some. The data hold 250,000 to 300,000 clones, with 88% observed a single time. This clone appeared a single time. Sequenced: PBMCs or T cells enriched from blood (not recorded which). This clonotype was obtained from a woman between 55 and 75 years old in a cohort exposed to, infected with or recovered from COVID-19 (not recorded which).

In DNA, the CDR3 is TGTGCCAGCAGCCCAACCTGGACTAGCGGGGGGAATGAGCAGTTCTTC. Translation gives CASSPTWTSGGNEQFF. The rearrangement uses TRBV3-1 (or the pseudogene TRBV3-2) and TRBJ2-1; 14 nucleotides agree with TRBD2. The germline gives CDR1 LGHDT, CDR2 YNNKEL (reference sequence). The V and J ends lost 4 bases and 7 bases, in that order; junction bases with no gene match: 6. The CDR3 is made up of 16 amino acids.